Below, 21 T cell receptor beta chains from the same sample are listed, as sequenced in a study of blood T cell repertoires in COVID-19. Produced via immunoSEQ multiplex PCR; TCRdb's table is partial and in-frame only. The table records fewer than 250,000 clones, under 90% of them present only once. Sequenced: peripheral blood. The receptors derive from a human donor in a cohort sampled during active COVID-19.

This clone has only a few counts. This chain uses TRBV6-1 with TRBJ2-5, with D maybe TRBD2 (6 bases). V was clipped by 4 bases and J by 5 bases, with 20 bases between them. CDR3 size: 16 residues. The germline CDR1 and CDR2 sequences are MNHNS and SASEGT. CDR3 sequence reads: CASSAGLENTWETQYF. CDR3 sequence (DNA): TGTGCCAGCAGTGCGGGACTGGAAAACACGTGGGAGACCCAGTACTTC.

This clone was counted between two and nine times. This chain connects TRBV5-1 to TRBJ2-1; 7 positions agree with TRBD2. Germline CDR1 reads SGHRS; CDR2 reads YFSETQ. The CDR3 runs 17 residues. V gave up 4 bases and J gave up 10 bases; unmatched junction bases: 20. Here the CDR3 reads CASSVDIRDYGMEEQFF. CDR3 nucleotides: TGCGCCAGCAGCGTCGATATTCGGGACTACGGTATGGAGGAGCAGTTCTTC.

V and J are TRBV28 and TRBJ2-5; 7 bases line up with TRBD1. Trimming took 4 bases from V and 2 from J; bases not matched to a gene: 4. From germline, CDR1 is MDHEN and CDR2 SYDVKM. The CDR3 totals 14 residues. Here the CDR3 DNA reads TGTGCCAGCAGTTCCCCGACAGGGCAAGAGACCCAGTACTTC. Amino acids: CASSSPTGQETQYF. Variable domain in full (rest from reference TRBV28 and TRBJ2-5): DVKVTQSSRYLVKRTGEKVFLECVQDMDHENMFWYRQDPGLGLRLIYFSYDVKMKEKGDIPEGYSVSREKKERFSLILESASTNQTSMYLCASSSPTGQETQYFGPGTRLLVL.

The CDR3 here is CASSIWGQTEAFF. The CDR3, as DNA: TGTGCCAGCAGTATCTGGGGGCAAACTGAAGCTTTCTTT. J is TRBJ1-1 and V is TRBV6-5; tentative D call: TRBD1 (6 bases). The V end was cut by 5 bases, the J end by 5 bases, with 12 bases between. Germline CDR1 and CDR2: MNHEY and SVGAGI. The CDR3 length is 13 residues.

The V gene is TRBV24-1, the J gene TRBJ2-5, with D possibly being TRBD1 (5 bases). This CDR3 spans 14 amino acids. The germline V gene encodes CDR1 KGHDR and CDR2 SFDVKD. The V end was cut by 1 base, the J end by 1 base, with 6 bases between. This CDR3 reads CATSDLGVQETQYF. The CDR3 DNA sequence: TGTGCCACCAGTGATTTAGGGGTCCAAGAGACCCAGTACTTC.

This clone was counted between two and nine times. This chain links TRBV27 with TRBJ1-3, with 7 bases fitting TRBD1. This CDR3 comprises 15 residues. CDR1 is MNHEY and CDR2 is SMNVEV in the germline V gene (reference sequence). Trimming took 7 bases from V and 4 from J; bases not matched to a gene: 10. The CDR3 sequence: CASIDKTGPGNTIYF. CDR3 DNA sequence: TGTGCCAGCATCGACAAGACAGGGCCGGGAAACACCATATATTTT.

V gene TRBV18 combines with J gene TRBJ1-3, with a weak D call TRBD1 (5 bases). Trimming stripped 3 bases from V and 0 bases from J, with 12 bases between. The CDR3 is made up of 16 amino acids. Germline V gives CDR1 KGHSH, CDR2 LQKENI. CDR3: CASSPQGRRSGNTIYF. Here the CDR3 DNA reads TGTGCCAGCTCACCCCAGGGCCGACGCTCTGGAAACACCATATATTTT.

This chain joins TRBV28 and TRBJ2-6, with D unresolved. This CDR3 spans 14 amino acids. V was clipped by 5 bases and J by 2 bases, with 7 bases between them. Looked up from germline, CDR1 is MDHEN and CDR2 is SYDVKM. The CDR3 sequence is CASSVQAGANVLTF. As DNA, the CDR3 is TGTGCCAGCAGTGTCCAGGCTGGGGCCAACGTCCTGACTTTC.

The CDR3 DNA sequence: TGTGCCAGCAGCCAAGATCCAGGGGATACGCAGTATTTT. Amino acid sequence: CASSQDPGDTQYF. The rearrangement links TRBV3-1 (or the pseudogene TRBV3-2) to TRBJ2-3, with a weak D call TRBD1 (5 bases). V was cut by 0 bases and J by 6 bases, with 7 bases left in between. CDR3 length: 13 residues. Germline V CDR1 and CDR2: LGHDT, YNNKEL (reference sequence).

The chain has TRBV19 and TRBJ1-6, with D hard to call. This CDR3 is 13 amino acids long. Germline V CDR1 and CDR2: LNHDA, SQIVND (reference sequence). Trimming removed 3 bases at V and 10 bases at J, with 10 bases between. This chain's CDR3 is CASSMTEGSPLHF. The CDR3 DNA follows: TGTGCCAGTAGTATGACCGAGGGATCACCCCTCCACTTT.

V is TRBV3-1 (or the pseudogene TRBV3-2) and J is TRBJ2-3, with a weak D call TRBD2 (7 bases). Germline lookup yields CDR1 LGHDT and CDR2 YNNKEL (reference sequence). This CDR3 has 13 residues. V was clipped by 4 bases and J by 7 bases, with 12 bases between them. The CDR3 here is CASSPGGPYTQYF. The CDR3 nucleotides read TGTGCCAGCAGCCCGGGGGGCCCATATACGCAGTATTTT.

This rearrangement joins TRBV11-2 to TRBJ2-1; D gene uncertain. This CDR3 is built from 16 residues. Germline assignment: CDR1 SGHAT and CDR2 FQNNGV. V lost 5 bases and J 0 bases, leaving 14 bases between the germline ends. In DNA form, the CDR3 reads TGTGCCAGCAGCACCAACTCTGGGCCCTCCTACAATGAGCAGTTCTTC. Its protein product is CASSTNSGPSYNEQFF. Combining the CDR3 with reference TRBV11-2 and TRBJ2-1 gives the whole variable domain EAGVAQSPRYKIIEKRQSVAFWCNPISGHATLYWYQQILGQGPKLLIQFQNNGVVDDSQLPKDRFSAERLKGVDSTLKIQPAKLEDSAVYLCASSTNSGPSYNEQFFGPGTRLTVL.

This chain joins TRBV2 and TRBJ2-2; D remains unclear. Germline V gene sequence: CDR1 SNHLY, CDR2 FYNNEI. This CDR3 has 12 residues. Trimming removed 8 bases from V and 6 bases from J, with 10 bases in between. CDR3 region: CASFLGAGELFF. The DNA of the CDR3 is TGTGCCAGCTTCTTGGGCGCCGGGGAGCTGTTTTTT.

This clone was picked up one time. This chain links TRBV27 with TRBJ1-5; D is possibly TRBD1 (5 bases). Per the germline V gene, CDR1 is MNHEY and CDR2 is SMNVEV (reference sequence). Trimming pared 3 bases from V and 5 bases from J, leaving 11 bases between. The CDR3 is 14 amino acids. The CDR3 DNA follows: TGTGCCAGCAGTTTTACAGGAAGATATCAGCCCCAGCATTTT. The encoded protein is CASSFTGRYQPQHF.

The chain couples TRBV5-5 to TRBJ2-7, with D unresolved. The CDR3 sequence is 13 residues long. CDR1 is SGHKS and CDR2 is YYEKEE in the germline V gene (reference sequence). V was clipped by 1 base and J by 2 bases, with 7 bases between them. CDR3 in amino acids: CASSLSATYEQYV. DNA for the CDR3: TGTGCCAGCAGCTTGAGCGCAACCTACGAGCAGTACGTC.

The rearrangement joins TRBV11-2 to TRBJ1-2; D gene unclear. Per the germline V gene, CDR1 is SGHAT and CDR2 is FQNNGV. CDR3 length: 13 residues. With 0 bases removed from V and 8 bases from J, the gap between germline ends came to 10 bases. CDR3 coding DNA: TGTGCCAGCAGCTTAGATCTCAGGCGCGGCTACACCTTC. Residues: CASSLDLRRGYTF. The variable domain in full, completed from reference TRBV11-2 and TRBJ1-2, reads EAGVAQSPRYKIIEKRQSVAFWCNPISGHATLYWYQQILGQGPKLLIQFQNNGVVDDSQLPKDRFSAERLKGVDSTLKIQPAKLEDSAVYLCASSLDLRRGYTFGSGTRLTVV.

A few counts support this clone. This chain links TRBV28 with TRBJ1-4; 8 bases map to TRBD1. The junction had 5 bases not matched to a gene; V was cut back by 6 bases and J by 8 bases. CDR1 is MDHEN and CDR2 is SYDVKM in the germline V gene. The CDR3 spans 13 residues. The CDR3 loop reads CASRAGTGEKLFF. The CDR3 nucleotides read TGTGCCAGCAGAGCCGGGACAGGCGAAAAACTGTTTTTT.

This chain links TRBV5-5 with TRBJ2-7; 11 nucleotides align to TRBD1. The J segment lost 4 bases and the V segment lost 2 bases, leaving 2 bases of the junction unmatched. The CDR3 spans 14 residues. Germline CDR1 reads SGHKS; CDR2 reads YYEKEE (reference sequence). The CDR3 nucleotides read TGTGCCAGCAGCTTAGGGGACAGGGGGTACGAGCAGTACGTC. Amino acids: CASSLGDRGYEQYV.

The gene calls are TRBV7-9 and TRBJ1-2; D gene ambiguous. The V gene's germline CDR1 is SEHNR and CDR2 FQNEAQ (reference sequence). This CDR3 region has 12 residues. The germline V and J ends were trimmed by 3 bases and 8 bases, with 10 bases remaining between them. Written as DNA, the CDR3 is TGTGCCAGCAGCTTTTCCGACTCGGGCTACACCTTC. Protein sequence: CASSFSDSGYTF. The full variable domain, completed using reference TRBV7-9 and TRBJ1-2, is DTGVSQNPRHKITKRGQNVTFRCDPISEHNRLYWYRQTLGQGPEFLTYFQNEAQLEKSRLLSDRFSAERPKGSFSTLEIQRTEQGDSAMYLCASSFSDSGYTFGSGTRLTVV.

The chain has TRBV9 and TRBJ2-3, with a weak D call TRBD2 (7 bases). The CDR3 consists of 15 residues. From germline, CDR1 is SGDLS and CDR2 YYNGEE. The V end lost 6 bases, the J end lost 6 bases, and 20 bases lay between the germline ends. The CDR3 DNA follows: TGTGCCAGCACATATGGCGGGGGCGATAGGGATACGCAGTATTTT. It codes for CASTYGGGDRDTQYF.

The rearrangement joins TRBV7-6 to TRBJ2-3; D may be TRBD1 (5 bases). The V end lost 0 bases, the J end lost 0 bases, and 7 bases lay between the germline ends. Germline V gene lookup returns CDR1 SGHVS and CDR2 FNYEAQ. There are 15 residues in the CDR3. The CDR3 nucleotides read TGTGCCAGCAGCTTAGCGGGGCATAGCACAGATACGCAGTATTTT. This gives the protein CASSLAGHSTDTQYF.